Presented here are 15 T cell receptor beta chains from one specimen sequenced in a study of blood T cell repertoires in COVID-19. TCRdb's table, derived via immunoSEQ multiplex PCR, lists solely in-frame clones and lacks some. The sample yields about 130,000 clones, around 80% seen once. Sequenced material: peripheral blood. Receptors originate from a woman aged 55-70 years with acute or convalescent COVID-19.

V gene TRBV5-4 combines with J gene TRBJ1-6; D not resolved. Germline CDR1 SGHNT, CDR2 YYREEE (reference sequence). The CDR3 length is 16 residues. Trimming pared 4 bases from V and 0 bases from J, leaving 11 bases between. CDR3 sequence (DNA): TGTGCCAGCAGCCCGGGAGGGCGCTCCTATAATTCACCCCTCCACTTT. This encodes CASSPGGRSYNSPLHF.

The chain is built from TRBV5-6 and TRBJ1-5, with D possibly being TRBD1 (5 bases). Germline assignment: CDR1 SGHDT and CDR2 YYEEEE. This CDR3 comprises 18 residues. Trimming cost V 2 bases and J 2 bases, with 20 bases left between them. Written as DNA, the CDR3 is TGTGCCAGCAGCTTAAAGGGGACTAGTTTATACGGCAATCAGCCCCAGCATTTT. This encodes CASSLKGTSLYGNQPQHF.

V gene TRBV5-5 combines with J gene TRBJ2-5, with D possibly matching TRBD1 (6 bases). Germline V gene sequence: CDR1 SGHKS, CDR2 YYEKEE (reference sequence). The V end was cut by 4 bases, the J end by 4 bases, with 20 bases between. This CDR3 region has 16 residues. In DNA, the CDR3 is TGTGCCAGCAGCCCCGGGGCCGGACAGAAAGGAGAGACCCAGTACTTC. Translating gives CASSPGAGQKGETQYF.

There are a few counts of this clone. The chain joins TRBV10-3 to TRBJ2-2, with D perhaps TRBD1 (6 bases). The V end lost 6 bases, the J end lost 4 bases, and 6 bases lay between the germline ends. The CDR3 has 12 residues. CDR1 is ENHRY and CDR2 is SYGVKD in the germline V gene. The CDR3 sequence: CAIRTGTGELFF. The DNA for the CDR3 is TGTGCCATCAGGACAGGCACCGGGGAGCTGTTTTTT.

V is TRBV13 and J is TRBJ1-1, with D perhaps matching TRBD1 (5 bases). This CDR3 spans 14 amino acids. Germline CDR1 is PRHDT and CDR2 is FYEKMQ (reference sequence). V was pared by 3 bases and J by 4 bases, with 12 bases between. CDR3 protein: CASSFQGPVTEAFF. DNA for the CDR3: TGTGCCAGCAGCTTCCAGGGTCCTGTCACTGAAGCTTTCTTT.

The CDR3 DNA sequence: TGTGCCAGCTCAGAACGGGACAGAGCCTACGAGCAGTACTTC. Its translation is CASSERDRAYEQYF. This sequence joins TRBV18 and TRBJ2-7; 7 bases align to TRBD1. Germline V gene sequence: CDR1 KGHSH, CDR2 LQKENI. Trimming removed 5 bases from V and 2 bases from J; junction bases left unmatched: 6. CDR3 length: 14 residues.

This clone was detected only a few times. V and J are TRBV3-1 (or the pseudogene TRBV3-2) and TRBJ2-1; TRBD2 matches 16 bases. The V segment lost 5 bases and the J segment 1 base; nucleotides outside the gene matches: 2. CDR3 length: 17 residues. In germline, CDR1 is LGHDT, CDR2 YNNKEL (reference sequence). CDR3 nucleotides: TGTGCCAGCAGCTCGGGACTAGCGGGGGGGTCCTACAATGAGCAGTTCTTC. This encodes CASSSGLAGGSYNEQFF.

This clone was observed a handful of times. The chain links TRBV30 to TRBJ1-2, with a weak D call TRBD1 (5 bases). The CDR3 totals 14 residues. V was shortened by 2 bases and J by 6 bases, with 16 bases between the two germline ends. Germline V gives CDR1 GTSNPN, CDR2 SVGIG (reference sequence). The CDR3: CAWSPDWGGNGYTF. For the CDR3, the DNA is TGTGCCTGGAGTCCAGATTGGGGGGGTAATGGCTACACCTTC.

J is TRBJ2-1 and V is TRBV24-1, with TRBD1 matching 7 bases. This CDR3 is built from 14 residues. J gave up 8 bases and V 10 bases, and 13 bases lay outside the gene matches. Germline values: CDR1 KGHDR, CDR2 SFDVKD. DNA of the CDR3: TGTGCCACTGGGGACAGCAGGGGTTTTGATGAGCAGTTCTTC. Translated, it gives CATGDSRGFDEQFF.

This rearrangement joins TRBV10-3 to TRBJ1-3, with 10 bases aligning to TRBD1. There are 15 residues in the CDR3. V lost 6 bases, J lost 2 bases, and 4 bases stayed unmatched. CDR1 ENHRY and CDR2 SYGVKD come from the germline V gene. CDR3 protein: CAISPGQGPGNTIYF. The CDR3, as DNA: TGTGCCATCAGCCCGGGACAGGGGCCTGGAAACACCATATATTTT.

V and J are TRBV19 and TRBJ2-7, with D possibly matching TRBD1 (6 bases). This CDR3 comprises 14 residues. V was clipped by 4 bases and J by 0 bases, with 10 bases between them. Per germline, CDR1 LNHDA and CDR2 SQIVND (reference sequence). DNA for the CDR3: TGTGCCAGTAGTAAGACAGGATCCTCCTACGAGCAGTACTTC. Its translation is CASSKTGSSYEQYF. Drawing the rest from reference TRBV19 and TRBJ2-7, the complete variable domain is DGGITQSPKYLFRKEGQNVTLSCEQNLNHDAMYWYRQDPGQGLRLIYYSQIVNDFQKGDIAEGYSVSREKKESFPLTVTSAQKNPTAFYLCASSKTGSSYEQYFGPGTRLTVT.

The chain is built from TRBV5-1 and TRBJ2-7; a weak D match, TRBD1 (8 bases). V lost 0 bases and J lost 7, with 20 bases in between. The CDR3 is 16 residues long. Germline CDR1 is SGHRS and CDR2 is YFSETQ. CDR3 region: CASSLAGGTGLSEQYF. The CDR3 region has the DNA TGCGCCAGCAGCTTGGCCGGGGGGACAGGTCTGTCGGAGCAGTACTTC.

The chain links TRBV5-4 to TRBJ2-5, with 13 bases that match TRBD2. The CDR3 covers 17 residues. Germline-derived CDR1 and CDR2 are SGHNT and YYREEE (reference sequence). J was trimmed by 1 base and V by 0 bases; bases with no gene match: 3. The CDR3 nucleotides are TGTGCCAGCAGCTTGGTCGGACTAGCGGGGGTCCAAGAGACCCAGTACTTC. This codes for CASSLVGLAGVQETQYF.

The rearrangement uses TRBV27 and TRBJ2-1, with TRBD1 matching over 10 bases. The junction had 12 bases not matched to a gene; V was cut back by 5 bases and J by 8 bases. This CDR3 contains 16 residues. Germline V gene data show CDR1 as MNHEY and CDR2 as SMNVEV (reference sequence). CDR3 nucleotide sequence: TGTGCCAGCAGTAGGTTCGGGACAGGGGAGTACCATGAGCAGTTCTTC. Amino acids: CASSRFGTGEYHEQFF.

The rearrangement links TRBV10-3 to TRBJ2-2; D gene uncertain. CDR3 size: 13 residues. V lost 7 bases and J 1 base, leaving 7 bases between the germline ends. Germline values: CDR1 ENHRY, CDR2 SYGVKD. CDR3 coding DNA: TGTGCCATCAAGGAGATGAACACCGGGGAGCTGTTTTTT. Translating gives CAIKEMNTGELFF.